This T cell receptor beta chain was documented in a study of response to subunit inactivated influenza vaccine. Per germline, CDR1 SQVTM and CDR2 ANQGSEA. The CDR3 contains 12 residues. J was trimmed by 3 bases and V by 4 bases; bases with no gene match: 3. As for this clonotype: Its antigen is not known.

The study, taken as a whole, reports: The authors proposed limited new T cell recruitment per seasonal influenza vaccination.

TCRdb passed the RT-PCR reads through MiXCR, listing each CDR3 protein once. Of hundreds of thousands of distinct CDR3 sequences listed, around 25% are singletons. The receptor was derived from a man aged 50-59 years who received an inactivated influenza vaccine. Here the sequenced sample was CD4+ T cells sorted from PBMCs, taken 5 days after vaccination. V and J are TRBV29-1 and TRBJ2-7; 7 nucleotides line up with TRBD2. CDR3 bases: TGCAGCGTTGCTCGGACTAGCTACGAGCAGTACTTC. Protein product: CSVARTSYEQYF.